This T cell receptor (beta chain) was captured in a study of blood T cell repertoires in COVID-19. Germline V gene data show CDR1 as MNHEY and CDR2 as SVGEGT. Trimming at V came to 4 bases and at J to 2 bases, leaving 3 bases not matched to a gene. This CDR3 spans 15 amino acids. TCRdb's copy holds only in-frame clones and misses some; the assay was immunoSEQ multiplex PCR. This table holds over 150,000 clones, around 83% found once. This receptor was obtained from a man aged 40-50 years with acute or convalescent COVID-19. The chain couples TRBV6-2 or TRBV6-3 to TRBJ2-1; TRBD2 agrees at 9 bases. The sample taken for sequencing was peripheral blood. CDR3 coding DNA: TGTGCCAGCAGTTGGTCTAGCGGGGCCTACAATGAGCAGTTCTTC. Protein: CASSWSSGAYNEQFF.